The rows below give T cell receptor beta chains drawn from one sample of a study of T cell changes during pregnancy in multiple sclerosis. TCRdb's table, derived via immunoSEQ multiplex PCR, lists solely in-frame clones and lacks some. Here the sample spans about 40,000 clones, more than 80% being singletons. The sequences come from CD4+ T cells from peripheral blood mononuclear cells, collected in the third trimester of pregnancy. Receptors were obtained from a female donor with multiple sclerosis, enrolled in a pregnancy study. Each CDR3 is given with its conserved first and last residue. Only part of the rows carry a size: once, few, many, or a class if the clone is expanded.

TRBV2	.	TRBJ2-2	CASRERTSGRTGELFF
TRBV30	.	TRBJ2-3	CAWSPWRSTDTQYF
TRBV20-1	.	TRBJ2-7	CSPLYGYEQYF
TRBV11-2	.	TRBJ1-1	CASSRTPGFGTEAFF
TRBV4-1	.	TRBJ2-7	CASSQPDRAGYEQYF
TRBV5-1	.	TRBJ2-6	CASSTRTGKDYLTF
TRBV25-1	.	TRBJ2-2	CATRSGGLGTGELFF
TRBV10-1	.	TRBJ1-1	CASSTGTGSRPEAFF
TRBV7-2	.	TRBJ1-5	CASSSGQPNQPQHF
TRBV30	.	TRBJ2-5	CAWSEGGLAGGRETQYF
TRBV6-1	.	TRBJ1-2	CASSEGRSVRGYTF
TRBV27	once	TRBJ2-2	CASSRVPLNTGELFF
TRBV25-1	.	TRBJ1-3	CASSRGTAISGNTIYF
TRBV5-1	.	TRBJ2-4	CASSLGQGIAKNIQYF
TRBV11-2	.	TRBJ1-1	CASSLKRNTEAFF